The 20 T cell receptor beta chains presented below share a single source sample, sequenced in a study of T cells in localized non-small cell lung cancer. Profiled with immunoSEQ multiplex PCR; TCRdb holds only in-frame clones, not every one. The sample carries about 33,000 clones, approximately 81% recorded once. The specimen comprised peripheral blood, sampled before any cancer treatment. The receptor source for this set is a male donor aged 60 or over with stage II squamous cell lung carcinoma.

The chain couples TRBV28 to TRBJ1-1, with a possible D match to TRBD1 (5 bases). V was shortened by 8 bases and J by 2 bases, with 6 bases between the two germline ends. The V gene's germline CDR1 is MDHEN and CDR2 SYDVKM. The CDR3 runs 11 residues. The CDR3 nucleotides read TGTGCCAGCGGGGGAAACACTGAAGCTTTCTTT. Protein product: CASGGNTEAFF.

This chain joins TRBV5-4 and TRBJ1-1; D is undetermined. V was pared by 4 bases and J by 1 base, with 14 bases between. CDR1 SGHNT and CDR2 YYREEE come from the germline V gene (reference sequence). The CDR3 covers 15 residues. The DNA of the CDR3 is TGTGCCAGCAGCCAAGCCGCCGGAGGGAACACTGAAGCTTTCTTT. It is translated as CASSQAAGGNTEAFF.

The J gene is TRBJ1-5, the V gene TRBV6-5; TRBD1 might be the D (5 bases). This CDR3 spans 13 amino acids. Germline V lookup: CDR1 MNHEY, CDR2 SVGAGI. V dropped 6 bases and J dropped 6 bases, with 12 bases sitting between them. The CDR3 sequence is CASRPGQGQPQHF. CDR3 nucleotide sequence: TGTGCCAGCAGACCAGGGCAGGGTCAGCCCCAGCATTTT.

The chain has TRBV18 and TRBJ2-2; D not resolved. Per germline, CDR1 KGHSH and CDR2 LQKENI. The CDR3 runs 14 residues. Trimming left V 5 bases short and J 0 bases short, with 7 bases between. CDR3 sequence (DNA): TGTGCCAGCTCATCAGTAACGAACACCGGGGAGCTGTTTTTT. This encodes CASSSVTNTGELFF.

CDR3 DNA sequence: TGTGCCAGCAGTGTAGGTCTAGCGGTTACCGGGGAGCTGTTTTTT. Translated: CASSVGLAVTGELFF. V and J are TRBV2 and TRBJ2-2, with TRBD2 matching 7 bases. The germline gives CDR1 SNHLY, CDR2 FYNNEI. The CDR3 length is 15 residues. Unmatched junction bases numbered 7, after V lost 4 bases and J lost 5 bases.

CDR3 nucleotides: TGCGCCAGCAGACGGACAGGGACGGTCCTGGGAAACACTGAAGCTTTCTTT. Translating gives CASRRTGTVLGNTEAFF. V is TRBV4-3 and J is TRBJ1-1; TRBD1 agrees at 8 bases. The V segment lost 6 bases and the J segment 2 bases; nucleotides outside the gene matches: 14. This CDR3 has 17 amino acids. Germline CDR1 and CDR2: LGHNA and YSLEER.

A single count supports this clone. The chain couples TRBV19 to TRBJ1-5; D remains unclear. CDR1 is LNHDA, CDR2 SQIVND, per germline (reference sequence). The CDR3 runs 13 residues. The ends were cut back, 0 bases at V and 6 bases at J, with 6 bases in the middle. CDR3 nucleotides: TGTGCCAGTAGTATAGATCCGACTCAGCCCCAGCATTTT. Amino acid sequence: CASSIDPTQPQHF.

The rearrangement uses TRBV28 and TRBJ2-1; 13 bases are shared with TRBD2. The CDR3 runs 13 residues. With 7 bases clipped from V and 10 bases from J, the junction kept 4 bases outside the gene matches. CDR1 and CDR2 from the germline V gene are MDHEN and SYDVKM. The chain's CDR3 is CASKTSGGGEQFF. The CDR3, as DNA: TGTGCCAGCAAAACTAGCGGGGGGGGAGAGCAGTTCTTC.

The chain recombines TRBV19 with TRBJ2-1, with TRBD1 matching over 11 bases. The CDR3 contains 14 residues. CDR1 is LNHDA, CDR2 SQIVND, per germline (reference sequence). Trimming took 5 bases from V and 9 from J; bases not matched to a gene: 6. CDR3: CASSYPGQGVEQFF. The CDR3 region has the DNA TGTGCCAGTAGTTACCCGGGACAGGGGGTTGAGCAGTTCTTC.

The J gene is TRBJ2-5, the V gene TRBV19; D is undetermined. Germline values: CDR1 LNHDA, CDR2 SQIVND (reference sequence). The CDR3 totals 17 residues. The V gene lost 5 bases and the J gene lost 0 bases, with 19 bases spanning the gap. This chain's CDR3 is CASSAWMASQYQETQYF. CDR3 sequence (DNA): TGTGCCAGTAGTGCCTGGATGGCTTCTCAGTACCAAGAGACCCAGTACTTC.

The sample holds one count of this clone. Possible read error: a much larger clone is one base away. The identical CDR3 is also encoded by other nucleotide sequences in the sample. J is TRBJ2-1 and V is TRBV10-3, with 8 nucleotides matching TRBD1. There are 18 residues in the CDR3. Germline values: CDR1 ENHRY, CDR2 SYGVKD. Losses at the gene ends were 3 bases for V and 1 base for J; bases not matched to a gene: 11. The CDR3 loop reads CAISDPGQAQGSYNEQFF. The DNA for the CDR3 is TGTGCCATCAGTGATCCGGGACAGGCCCAGGGTTCCTACAATGAGCAGTTCTTC.

The chain is built from TRBV27 and TRBJ2-2; D is undetermined. The CDR3 spans 14 residues. The ends were cut back, 3 bases at V and 4 bases at J, with 9 bases in the middle. The germline CDR1 and CDR2 sequences are MNHEY and SMNVEV (reference sequence). The CDR3 coding sequence is TGTGCCAGCAGTTTTTCGGCGAGCACCGGGGAGCTGTTTTTT. The encoded protein is CASSFSASTGELFF.

This chain links TRBV4-1 with TRBJ2-2; D gene uncertain. The germline V gene encodes CDR1 MGHRA and CDR2 YSYEKL. The CDR3 contains 16 residues. V gave up 1 base and J gave up 8 bases, with 17 bases separating them. This CDR3 reads CASSQAVSVSGGELFF. The DNA for the CDR3 is TGCGCCAGCAGCCAAGCGGTTTCGGTTTCAGGTGGGGAGCTGTTTTTT.

As to this clone: One junction end does not reproduce the germline sequence, and a read error may be involved. This chain uses TRBV25-1 with TRBJ2-7; the D gene is possibly TRBD2 (5 bases). Germline V gives CDR1 MGHDK, CDR2 SYGVNS. The CDR3 sequence is 14 residues long. The CDR3 DNA reads as TGTGCCAGCAGTGAATTACCTAGCAACTACGGGCAGTACTTC. Protein: CASSELPSNYGQYF.

The chain employs TRBV18 and TRBJ1-6; D is unclear. V shed 3 bases and J shed 7 bases, with 7 bases lying between them. This CDR3 is 13 amino acids long. CDR1 KGHSH and CDR2 LQKENI come from the germline V gene. CDR3 region: CASSPSGNSPLHF. The CDR3 nucleotides are TGTGCCAGCTCACCCTCGGGGAATTCACCCCTCCACTTT.

This chain joins TRBV14 and TRBJ2-3; D unresolved. The germline CDR1 and CDR2 sequences are SGHDN and FVKESK. This CDR3 spans 11 amino acids. Trimming took 4 bases from V and 9 from J, leaving 8 bases between them. This CDR3 is CASSPSGTQYF. In DNA, the CDR3 is TGTGCCAGCAGCCCCTCTGGAACGCAGTATTTT.

This sequence joins TRBV18 and TRBJ2-1, with 9 positions matching TRBD2. The length of the CDR3 is 17 residues. The germline V gene has CDR1 KGHSH and CDR2 LQKENI. J lost 8 bases, V lost 3 bases, and 14 bases had no gene match. CDR3 residues: CASSPPGLATMNDEQFF. The DNA of the CDR3 is TGTGCCAGCTCACCTCCGGGACTAGCAACCATGAACGATGAGCAGTTCTTC.

The chain has TRBV6-1 and TRBJ2-3, with a tentative D call TRBD1 (5 bases). V lost 8 bases to trimming and J lost 3 bases, with 12 bases between them. Germline CDR1 and CDR2: MNHNS and SASEGT. The CDR3 runs to 13 residues. The CDR3 DNA reads as TGTGCCAGCCTGGGGCTAGTGACAGATACGCAGTATTTT. This sequence encodes CASLGLVTDTQYF.

This clone was seen a handful of times. The V and J genes are TRBV7-8 and TRBJ2-3; 7 nucleotides line up with TRBD2. J gave up 4 bases and V 8 bases, and 0 bases lay outside the gene matches. Per the germline V gene, CDR1 is SGHVS and CDR2 is FQNEAQ. CDR3 length: 11 amino acids. For the CDR3, the DNA is TGTGCCAGCGGGAGGGCAGATACGCAGTATTTT. It is translated as CASGRADTQYF.

The J gene is TRBJ1-2, the V gene TRBV2; 7 bases match TRBD1. The V gene end was trimmed by 4 bases and the J gene end by 0 bases; junction bases not matched to a gene: 5. This CDR3 is built from 15 residues. The germline gives CDR1 SNHLY, CDR2 FYNNEI. CDR3 sequence reads: CASSGGQTANYGYTF. The CDR3 DNA follows: TGTGCCAGCAGTGGGGGACAGACAGCTAACTATGGCTACACCTTC. Filled out from reference TRBV2 and TRBJ1-2, the complete variable domain reads EPEVTQTPSHQVTQMGQEVILRCVPISNHLYFYWYRQILGQKVEFLVSFYNNEISEKSEIFDDQFSVERPDGSNFTLKIRSTKLEDSAMYFCASSGGQTANYGYTFGSGTRLTVV.